This T cell receptor beta chain was found in a study of tumor and adjacent non-tumor tissue in lung cancer. TCRbeta libraries were built with three rounds of nested PCR, modified from ARM-PCR. TCRdb passed the multiplex PCR reads through MiXCR, listing each CDR3 protein once. There are 75,000 to 100,000 distinct CDR3 sequences in the sample; 67% occur only once, and about 18% lies in the top ten. Remarks on this clonotype: Its antigen is as yet unknown. The junction does not match germline at one end; this may be a read error.

General observations from the study: Tumor tissue had significantly higher TCR diversity than normal lung.

No cell sorting was done before RNA was extracted from the tissue. This CDR3 contains 17 residues. The V call is TRBV12-3 or TRBV12-4, the J call TRBJ2-3, with 13 bases matching TRBD2. The sample consisted of lung tumor tissue. The sequence derives from a man aged 60-69 years with non-small cell lung cancer. The CDR3 region has the DNA TGTGCCAGCAGTTTACGACTAGCGGGGGGTAACACAGATACGCAGTACTTT. Residues: CASSLRLAGGNTDTQYF.